This T cell receptor beta chain was recovered during a study of OX40 agonist ivuxolimab in advanced cancers. About the research overall: Patients achieving partial responses numbered three: one hepatocellular carcinoma case and two cutaneous melanoma cases. Study conclusions and caveats: The study observed clonal expansion of CD4+ and CD8+ blood T cells by week 6 at 0.1 to 3.0 mg/kg.

Autoimmune disease history or systemic immunosuppression excluded patients. The repertoire was sequenced with immunoSEQ multiplex PCR; TCRdb's copy has only in-frame clones and lacks some. The sample has approximately 84,000 clones, roughly 89% seen once. With regard to this clone: The antigen remains unidentified.

Material: CD4+ or CD8+ T cells sorted from blood, obtained in a trial of the OX40 agonist ivuxolimab. This TCR came from an adult with an advanced solid tumor such as melanoma, head and neck, liver or kidney cancer.

The CDR3 protein is CASSNDRPEGEAFF. The CDR3 coding sequence is TGTGCCAGCTCGAATGACAGGCCAGAAGGGGAAGCTTTCTTT. The chain joins TRBV18 to TRBJ1-1; D is possibly TRBD1 (6 bases). Germline lookup yields CDR1 KGHSH and CDR2 LQKENI. This CDR3 contains 14 residues. Trimming stripped 6 bases from V and 8 bases from J, with 19 bases between.